This TCR beta chain comes out of a study of T-cell reconstitution after alpha-beta-depleted transplantation in children. Findings and caveats of the study: The high TCRbeta diversity at day 60 in some patients came from surviving recipient T cells and thymic progenitors. About two months after transplant, alpha-beta T cells reportedly came from several hundred expanded graft clones. Newly generated T cells supplied most T-cell counts and diversity one year post-transplant.

During its preparation, the TCRbeta library received unique molecular identifiers. From the PCR reads, TCRdb called clonotypes with MiXCR, one entry per CDR3 protein. The sample yields roughly 240,000 distinct CDR3 sequences, 7.5% to 9.5% seen once. In this sample, this clonotype turned up many times. Antigen specificity is unknown. The sample was PBMCs, mostly from graft donor cells, taken 180 days after TCRalphabeta/CD19-depleted stem cell transplant. This TCR was recovered from a male patient aged 10 to 17 who had a stem cell transplant for acute lymphoblastic leukemia, so the T cells may come from the graft donor.

As DNA, the CDR3 is TGCGCCAGCAGCTTGGGGAGCCGGGGTCAGCCCCAGCATTTT. This gives the protein CASSLGSRGQPQHF. This sequence joins TRBV5-1 and TRBJ1-5; D remains unclear. Trimming stripped 0 bases from V and 6 bases from J, with 10 bases between. The germline V gene has CDR1 SGHRS and CDR2 YFSETQ. This CDR3 region has 14 residues.